Shown below are 22 T cell receptor beta chains from a single sample sequenced in a study of T cell changes during pregnancy in multiple sclerosis. Repertoires were generated with immunoSEQ multiplex PCR, while TCRdb's copy carries only in-frame clones and drops some. The sample contains tens of thousands of clones, around 94% of which appear only once. Sequenced here: CD4+ T cells from peripheral blood mononuclear cells, sampled in the second trimester of pregnancy. Receptors originate from a female donor with multiple sclerosis, enrolled in a pregnancy study.

V is TRBV7-2 and J is TRBJ1-5; D gene unclear. The germline CDR1 and CDR2 sequences are SGHTA and FQGNSA. The V and J ends lost 0 bases and 7 bases respectively, with 7 bases between them. The CDR3 is 13 amino acids. CDR3 amino acids: CASSLASSQPQHF. CDR3 in DNA: TGTGCCAGCAGCTTAGCTAGCTCGCAGCCCCAGCATTTT.

This clone was found a few times. The chain uses TRBV10-1 and TRBJ1-2; D is unclear. CDR1 is WNHNN, CDR2 SYGVQD, per germline (reference sequence). CDR3 length equals 13 residues. V was cut by 8 bases and J by 8 bases, with 18 bases left in between. DNA for the CDR3: TGCGCCAGCTCTCACCCCTGGAGTGCCGGCTACACCTTC. The encoded protein is CASSHPWSAGYTF.

This sequence joins TRBV6-5 and TRBJ1-3, with D possibly matching TRBD1 (5 bases). The CDR3 runs 15 residues. V lost 4 bases, J lost 4 bases, and 14 bases lay in between. CDR1 is MNHEY, CDR2 SVGAGI, per germline. The CDR3 loop is CASSLTIGGGNTIYF. The CDR3 DNA reads as TGTGCCAGCAGTTTGACGATCGGGGGGGGAAACACCATATATTTT.

J is TRBJ1-6 and V is TRBV6-6; unclear D gene. CDR1 MNHNY and CDR2 SVGAGI come from the germline V gene (reference sequence). The V and J ends lost 6 bases and 8 bases respectively, with 8 bases between them. The CDR3 covers 12 residues. The CDR3 nucleotides are TGTGCCAGCAGCTGGACTGATTCACCCCTCCACTTT. Protein sequence: CASSWTDSPLHF.

The V and J genes are TRBV5-8 and TRBJ1-2; tentatively, D is TRBD1 (5 bases). V lost 4 bases and J 4 bases, leaving 29 bases between the germline ends. CDR1 SGHTS and CDR2 YDEGEE come from the germline V gene. The CDR3 is 19 residues long. The CDR3 protein is CASSLTALKTPSGVYGYTF. The CDR3 bases are TGTGCCAGCAGCCTGACCGCACTAAAGACCCCCTCGGGGGTCTATGGCTACACCTTC.

This chain uses TRBV7-8 with TRBJ1-4; D gene uncertain. The CDR3 spans 15 residues. V dropped 3 bases and J dropped 3 bases, with 11 bases sitting between them. Germline CDR1 is SGHVS and CDR2 is FQNEAQ. CDR3 sequence: CASSFREASNEKLFF. The CDR3 DNA reads TGTGCCAGCAGCTTTAGGGAGGCCTCTAATGAAAAACTGTTTTTT.

This clone was counted a single time. The gene calls are TRBV23-1 and TRBJ1-1; 8 bases match TRBD1. TRBV23-1 is an ORF, and what it does is uncertain. The CDR3 extends over 13 amino acids. J gave up 7 bases and V 6 bases, and 7 bases lay outside the gene matches. The CDR3 sequence is CASRTTGAFEAFF. The CDR3 DNA reads TGCGCCAGCAGGACGACAGGGGCTTTTGAAGCTTTCTTT.

The rearrangement uses TRBV5-1 and TRBJ2-2; 7 bases are shared with TRBD1. V shed 4 bases and J 4 bases; nucleotides not matched to a gene: 4. The CDR3 covers 14 residues. Per germline, CDR1 SGHRS and CDR2 YFSETQ. The CDR3 DNA sequence: TGCGCCAGCAGCCTGGACAGGATCACCGGGGAGCTGTTTTTT. Amino acids: CASSLDRITGELFF.

V and J are TRBV5-1 and TRBJ1-5, with TRBD1 matching 7 bases. The length of the CDR3 is 15 residues. V gave up 3 bases and J gave up 3 bases; unmatched junction bases: 6. CDR1 is SGHRS and CDR2 is YFSETQ in the germline V gene. The DNA for the CDR3 is TGCGCCAGCAGCTCCGGGACAGCGGACAATCAGCCCCAGCATTTT. It yields the protein CASSSGTADNQPQHF.

The DNA of the CDR3 is TGTGCCAGTAGTAGAGAGAGGTCACAAAAAACTGAAGCTTTCTTT. Encoded protein: CASSRERSQKTEAFF. V usage is TRBV19 and J usage is TRBJ1-1; D gene unclear. The CDR3 loop spans 15 amino acids. With 4 bases removed from V and 5 bases from J, the gap between germline ends came to 17 bases. Per the germline V gene, CDR1 is LNHDA and CDR2 is SQIVND (reference sequence).

The chain carries TRBV23-1 and TRBJ2-5, with a possible D match to TRBD2 (5 bases). TRBV23-1 is noted as an ORF with a role that remains uncertain. Trimming pared 1 base from V and 2 bases from J, leaving 8 bases between. The CDR3 covers 14 residues. In DNA form, the CDR3 reads TGCGCCAGCAGTCAATGTGGCGGGCAAGAGACCCAGTACTTC. Protein: CASSQCGGQETQYF.

The rearrangement links TRBV27 to TRBJ1-6; 9 bases fit TRBD1. The CDR3 sequence is 15 residues long. CDR1 is MNHEY and CDR2 is SMNVEV in the germline V gene (reference sequence). J was trimmed by 7 bases and V by 5 bases; bases with no gene match: 6. In nucleotides, the CDR3 is TGTGCCAGCAGTCCATGGACAGGGGAGAATTCACCCCTCCACTTT. This sequence encodes CASSPWTGENSPLHF.

CDR3 in DNA: TGTGCCAGCAGCCAAGAGGGGACAGGGACAACCAATGAGCAGTTCTTC. It specifies CASSQEGTGTTNEQFF. The V call is TRBV4-2, the J call TRBJ2-1; 9 nucleotides agree with TRBD1. Germline V gene lookup returns CDR1 LGHNA and CDR2 YNFKEQ. CDR3 length: 16 residues. Germline trimming cut 0 bases from V and 6 bases from J; bases unmatched to any gene: 6.

The CDR3, as DNA: TGTGCCAGCAGTTTCAACGGGTTCTACGAGCAGTACTTC. This encodes CASSFNGFYEQYF. V usage is TRBV27 and J usage is TRBJ2-7, with D unresolved. The germline V gene has CDR1 MNHEY and CDR2 SMNVEV (reference sequence). The CDR3 runs to 13 residues. V lost 3 bases and J lost 3, with 9 bases in between.

This clone has more than one count but fewer than ten. The chain couples TRBV19 to TRBJ1-1, with D uncertain. CDR1 LNHDA and CDR2 SQIVND come from the germline V gene (reference sequence). CDR3 length equals 13 residues. The V gene lost 9 bases and the J gene lost 5 bases, with 16 bases spanning the gap. The CDR3 bases are TGTGCCAGCACGACTAGGGTGGGGACTGAAGCTTTCTTT. It yields the protein CASTTRVGTEAFF.

The rearrangement joins TRBV2 to TRBJ2-5, with D maybe TRBD2 (6 bases). The CDR3 extends over 14 amino acids. CDR1 is SNHLY and CDR2 is FYNNEI in the germline V gene. With 4 bases removed from V and 4 bases from J, the gap between germline ends came to 13 bases. CDR3 DNA sequence: TGTGCCAGCAGTGGACTAGTTCCAGGAGAGACCCAGTACTTC. Translated, it gives CASSGLVPGETQYF. Full variable domain (rest looked up from reference TRBV2 and TRBJ2-5): EPEVTQTPSHQVTQMGQEVILRCVPISNHLYFYWYRQILGQKVEFLVSFYNNEISEKSEIFDDQFSVERPDGSNFTLKIRSTKLEDSAMYFCASSGLVPGETQYFGPGTRLLVL.

This chain joins TRBV7-2 and TRBJ1-5; 10 nucleotides align to TRBD1. Per germline, CDR1 SGHTA and CDR2 FQGNSA. V shed 5 bases and J 6 bases; nucleotides not matched to a gene: 10. The CDR3 has 16 amino acids. CDR3 coding DNA: TGTGCCAGCAGCGCCACGGACAGGGGGGAGAGTCAGCCCCAGCATTTT. Its protein product is CASSATDRGESQPQHF.

The gene calls are TRBV5-1 and TRBJ1-4; possibly TRBD1 for D (6 bases). There are 14 residues in the CDR3. The germline gives CDR1 SGHRS, CDR2 YFSETQ. The V and J ends lost 3 bases and 11 bases respectively, with 17 bases between them. CDR3 loop: CASSSTGSEGKLFF. CDR3 DNA sequence: TGCGCCAGCAGCTCTACAGGGTCAGAGGGGAAACTGTTTTTT.

This chain links TRBV4-3 with TRBJ1-3; 10 bases line up with TRBD1. Per the germline V gene, CDR1 is LGHNA and CDR2 is YSLEER. Unmatched junction bases numbered 15, after V lost 1 base and J lost 0 bases. The CDR3 length is 21 residues. The CDR3 loop is CASSQAIPGQGLFGSGNTIYF. CDR3 in DNA: TGCGCCAGCAGCCAAGCAATACCGGGACAGGGGCTTTTCGGCTCTGGAAACACCATATATTTT.

The chain has TRBV7-6 and TRBJ2-2, with D maybe TRBD2 (5 bases). Germline V lookup: CDR1 SGHVS, CDR2 FNYEAQ. The CDR3 totals 15 residues. V was pared by 1 base and J by 3 bases, with 9 bases between. The chain's CDR3 is CASSLVGSYTGELFF. The CDR3 DNA reads TGTGCCAGCAGCTTAGTAGGGAGTTACACCGGGGAGCTGTTTTTT.

The J gene is TRBJ2-7, the V gene TRBV30; 14 nucleotides align to TRBD2. The CDR3 spans 16 residues. Germline-derived CDR1 and CDR2 are GTSNPN and SVGIG (reference sequence). The junction had 5 bases not matched to a gene; V was cut back by 3 bases and J by 1 base. The chain's CDR3 is CAWSPGTSGGSYEQYF. CDR3 sequence (DNA): TGTGCCTGGAGCCCAGGGACTAGCGGGGGTTCCTACGAGCAGTACTTC.

The chain links TRBV10-3 to TRBJ1-2, with 9 bases lining up with TRBD1. After removal of 6 bases from V and 0 bases from J, the junction contained 17 bases not matched to a gene. In germline, CDR1 is ENHRY, CDR2 SYGVKD. The CDR3 runs 19 residues. This CDR3 is CAISAPSGTGPYSNYGYTF. CDR3 nucleotide sequence: TGTGCCATCAGCGCACCCTCCGGGACAGGGCCCTATTCTAACTATGGCTACACCTTC.